This TCR beta chain was observed in a study of Graves' ophthalmopathy and Graves' hyperthyroidism. RNA transcripts were the source from which TCR beta CDR3 regions were amplified. First-round RT-PCR with HTBI primers preceded a second-round multiplex PCR. TCRdb reprocessed the multiplex PCR reads via MiXCR and lists one record per CDR3 protein. The sample records roughly 39,000 distinct CDR3 sequences, roughly 52% being singletons. This clonotype was seen a handful of times. V lost 6 bases, J lost 4 bases, and 12 bases lay in between. Germline V gene lookup returns CDR1 DFQATT and CDR2 SNEGSKA (reference sequence). The CDR3 runs to 12 residues.

The sample consisted of peripheral blood. This TCR came from an adult woman with stable Graves' hyperthyroidism. The rearrangement links TRBV20-1 to TRBJ1-1; perhaps TRBD1 as D (5 bases). CDR3 sequence: CSAGDYGTEAFF. CDR3 coding DNA: TGCAGTGCAGGGGACTACGGCACTGAAGCTTTCTTT.